Given below is one T cell receptor beta chain in context. The antigen remains unidentified. Analyses pooled second doses at about 4 or about 12 weeks. The data were taken from a study of T cell responses to AZD1222 COVID-19 vaccine. Points from the study as a whole: CD4 TCRs covered the whole spike, strongest at regions 160-218 and 743-854.

Repertoires were generated with immunoSEQ multiplex PCR, while TCRdb's copy carries only in-frame clones and drops some. The table lists around 100,000 clones, around 90% of them singletons, with about 2.5% in the top ten. Germline values: CDR1 SGHAT, CDR2 FQDESV (reference sequence). V was cut by 3 bases and J by 1 base, with 6 bases left in between. This CDR3 region has 13 residues. This TCR came from an adult who received the AZD1222 COVID-19 vaccine. The material sequenced was peripheral blood, taken 28 days after the second AZD1222 dose. This chain links TRBV11-1 with TRBJ1-1; the D is unclear. This chain's CDR3 is CASSFTENTEAFF. The CDR3 DNA is TGTGCCAGCAGCTTTACTGAGAACACTGAAGCTTTCTTT. Together with reference TRBV11-1 and TRBJ1-1, the CDR3 gives the full variable domain: EAEVAQSPRYKITEKSQAVAFWCDPISGHATLYWYRQILGQGPELLVQFQDESVVDDSQLPKDRFSAERLKGVDSTLKIQPAELGDSAMYLCASSFTENTEAFFGQGTRLTVV.